These 28 T cell receptor beta chains were sequenced from one sample in a study of T-cell reconstitution after alpha-beta-depleted transplantation in children. A TCRbeta library incorporating unique molecular identifiers was prepared. One entry per CDR3 protein results from TCRdb running MiXCR on the PCR reads. The table includes a few hundred thousand distinct CDR3 sequences, more than 9% detected once. The sequenced sample was peripheral blood, obtained 180 days after TCRalphabeta/CD19-depleted stem cell transplant. These receptors all come from a male patient between 2 and 10 years old who had a stem cell transplant for chronic granulomatous disease, so the T cells may come from the graft donor.

The rearrangement uses TRBV7-9 and TRBJ2-3, with D possibly matching TRBD1 (5 bases). Germline V CDR1 and CDR2: SEHNR, FQNEAQ (reference sequence). V gave up 5 bases and J gave up 5 bases, with 17 bases separating them. CDR3 length equals 15 residues. CDR3 amino acids: CASSLDGSGQDTQYF. In DNA, the CDR3 is TGTGCCAGCAGCCTAGACGGGTCAGGGCAAGATACGCAGTATTTT.

This clonotype showed up many times. The J gene is TRBJ2-1, the V gene TRBV4-3; D tentatively reads TRBD1 or TRBD2 (5 bases each). Trimming shortened V by 0 bases and J by 0 bases, and 12 bases separated the two germline ends. The germline V gene has CDR1 LGHNA and CDR2 YSLEER. The length of the CDR3 is 17 residues. CDR3 region: CASSQDHRGSSYNEQFF. CDR3 in DNA: TGCGCCAGCAGCCAAGATCACCGGGGCAGCTCCTACAATGAGCAGTTCTTC.

The chain couples TRBV18 to TRBJ2-5; unclear D gene. The length of the CDR3 is 12 residues. Germline CDR1 is KGHSH and CDR2 is LQKENI. V was shortened by 3 bases and J by 4 bases, with 6 bases between the two germline ends. Here the CDR3 DNA reads TGTGCCAGCTCACCCGCAACAGAGACCCAGTACTTC. Amino acid sequence: CASSPATETQYF. Full variable domain (remainder filled in from reference TRBV18 and TRBJ2-5): NAGVMQNPRHLVRRRGQEARLRCSPMKGHSHVYWYRQLPEEGLKFMVYLQKENIIDESGMPKERFSAEFPKEGPSILRIQQVVRGDSAAYFCASSPATETQYFGPGTRLLVL.

This clonotype was observed a few times. V usage is TRBV20-1 and J usage is TRBJ2-3; 8 nucleotides match TRBD2. CDR3 length: 15 amino acids. Germline-derived CDR1 and CDR2 are DFQATT and SNEGSKA (reference sequence). The J segment lost 0 bases and the V segment lost 3 bases, leaving 5 bases of the junction unmatched. CDR3 coding DNA: TGCAGTGCTAGGTCCGGGACTAGTAGCACAGATACGCAGTATTTT. This codes for CSARSGTSSTDTQYF.

This clonotype was counted many times. The rearrangement uses TRBV6-5 and TRBJ2-7; D possibly uses TRBD1 or TRBD2 (6 bases each). Trimming took 0 bases from V and 6 from J, leaving 24 bases between them. CDR3 length: 18 residues. From germline, CDR1 is MNHEY and CDR2 SVGAGI. CDR3 amino acids: CASSYSGGLAIWKSEQYF. The CDR3 coding sequence is TGTGCCAGCAGTTACTCGGGGGGCCTAGCGATTTGGAAAAGCGAGCAGTACTTC.

This clonotype was detected only a few times. The rearrangement joins TRBV19 to TRBJ2-2; D not certain. V dropped 3 bases and J dropped 4 bases, with 12 bases sitting between them. CDR1 is LNHDA, CDR2 SQIVND, per germline (reference sequence). This CDR3 spans 15 amino acids. CDR3 loop: CASSMGVGVTGELFF. The CDR3 nucleotides read TGTGCCAGTAGTATGGGCGTGGGTGTCACCGGGGAGCTGTTTTTT. The complete variable domain, with remaining parts taken from reference TRBV19 and TRBJ2-2, reads DGGITQSPKYLFRKEGQNVTLSCEQNLNHDAMYWYRQDPGQGLRLIYYSQIVNDFQKGDIAEGYSVSREKKESFPLTVTSAQKNPTAFYLCASSMGVGVTGELFFGEGSRLTVL.

This clonotype was detected many times. The V and J genes are TRBV5-1 and TRBJ1-1; D not resolved. Germline V gene sequence: CDR1 SGHRS, CDR2 YFSETQ. V lost 2 bases and J lost 3, with 23 bases in between. This CDR3 comprises 18 residues. CDR3 nucleotides: TGCGCCAGCAGCTTATGGGAGGGCGTCTCCCGGGCCGACACTGAAGCTTTCTTT. It specifies CASSLWEGVSRADTEAFF.

This clonotype occurred a few times. This chain uses TRBV28 with TRBJ2-7, with TRBD2 identical over 7 bases. Germline CDR1 MDHEN, CDR2 SYDVKM. CDR3 size: 16 residues. Unmatched junction bases numbered 10, after V lost 4 bases and J lost 1 base. In DNA, the CDR3 is TGTGCCAGCAGTTCGCCCTTTAGCGGGCCTTCCTACGAGCAGTACTTC. Translation gives CASSSPFSGPSYEQYF.

The table lists this clonotype with many counts. The rearrangement joins TRBV9 to TRBJ2-3; 10 nucleotides align to TRBD1. The CDR3 covers 12 residues. Germline V CDR1 and CDR2: SGDLS, YYNGEE. V shed 4 bases and J 15 bases; nucleotides not matched to a gene: 8. This CDR3 is CASSTPGQGFYF. CDR3 bases: TGTGCCAGCAGCACCCCGGGACAGGGGTTCTATTTT.

This clonotype was counted ten times or more. V gene TRBV18 combines with J gene TRBJ2-7, with a tentative D call TRBD2 (7 bases). The V gene lost 4 bases and the J gene lost 2 bases, with 12 bases spanning the gap. This CDR3 comprises 14 residues. Germline values: CDR1 KGHSH, CDR2 LQKENI. The DNA of the CDR3 is TGTGCCAGCTCACGGGGGAGGGACACCTACGAGCAGTACTTC. As protein: CASSRGRDTYEQYF.

This clonotype was seen many times. The chain is built from TRBV12-3 or TRBV12-4 and TRBJ2-7; the match to TRBD2 covers 12 bases. The V gene end was trimmed by 3 bases and the J gene end by 10 bases; junction bases not matched to a gene: 7. The CDR3 has 14 residues. Written as DNA, the CDR3 is TGTGCCAGCAGTTTTACTAGCGGGGGGTTAGAACAGTACTTC. Amino acid sequence: CASSFTSGGLEQYF.

In this sample, this clonotype turned up many times. The V gene is TRBV21-1, the J gene TRBJ1-4. TRBV21-1 is an annotated pseudogene. CDR3 length equals 14 residues. CDR3 nucleotides: TGTGCCAGCAGATTACGCGGACTAATTGAAAAACTGTTTTTT. It is translated as CASRLRGLIEKLFF.

This clonotype was counted many times. The chain recombines TRBV12-3 or TRBV12-4 with TRBJ1-1; tentatively, D is TRBD1 (6 bases). V dropped 5 bases and J dropped 0 bases, with 7 bases sitting between them. The CDR3 runs to 13 residues. This chain's CDR3 is CASSPGVNTEAFF. The CDR3 nucleotides read TGTGCCAGCAGTCCAGGGGTGAACACTGAAGCTTTCTTT.

This clonotype was detected ten times or more. The CDR3 loop reads CSAKEVGDQPQHF. The CDR3 DNA is TGCAGTGCAAAGGAAGTGGGGGATCAGCCCCAGCATTTT. The V call is TRBV20-1, the J call TRBJ1-5; TRBD1 is a possible D gene (5 bases). V lost 6 bases to trimming and J lost 5 bases, with 14 bases between them. There are 13 residues in the CDR3. Germline V gene lookup returns CDR1 DFQATT and CDR2 SNEGSKA (reference sequence).

This clonotype was counted many times. This chain uses TRBV10-3 with TRBJ2-3; TRBD1 matches 9 bases. The CDR3 contains 17 residues. Unmatched junction bases numbered 12, after V lost 6 bases and J lost 2 bases. Per germline, CDR1 ENHRY and CDR2 SYGVKD. CDR3 sequence: CAISRNRGQGFTDTQYF. Here the CDR3 DNA reads TGTGCCATCAGCCGAAACCGGGGACAGGGTTTCACAGATACGCAGTATTTT.

Ten or more counts support this clonotype. This rearrangement joins TRBV5-4 to TRBJ2-1; TRBD2 aligns across 10 bases. Per germline, CDR1 SGHNT and CDR2 YYREEE (reference sequence). The V gene end was trimmed by 4 bases and the J gene end by 7 bases; junction bases not matched to a gene: 14. The CDR3 sequence is 17 residues long. CDR3 residues: CASSLTDLAGVGNEQFF. For the CDR3, the DNA is TGTGCCAGCAGCCTTACCGATCTAGCGGGAGTCGGGAATGAGCAGTTCTTC.

In its sample, this clonotype was seen many times. The rearrangement links TRBV3-1 to TRBJ2-3; 7 bases match TRBD2. The CDR3 spans 15 residues. V shed 3 bases, J shed 4 bases, and the junction held 7 bases outside the gene matches. Germline CDR1 reads LGHDT; CDR2 reads YNNKEL (reference sequence). CDR3 sequence: CASSQAGLGADTQYF. The CDR3 nucleotides are TGTGCCAGCAGCCAGGCTGGACTAGGCGCAGATACGCAGTATTTT.

The sample holds many counts of this clonotype. V and J are TRBV20-1 and TRBJ2-3, with TRBD1 identical over 8 bases. Germline lookup yields CDR1 DFQATT and CDR2 SNEGSKA (reference sequence). The trim removed 5 bases at V and 2 bases at J, leaving 9 bases unmatched. The CDR3 length is 15 residues. The CDR3 coding sequence is TGCAGTGCTTTGGGGGACAGGCCCTACACAGATACGCAGTATTTT. Protein sequence: CSALGDRPYTDTQYF.

At least ten counts were recorded for this clonotype. The V and J genes are TRBV29-1 and TRBJ1-3, with TRBD1 as a possible D gene (5 bases). V was pared by 2 bases and J by 6 bases, with 14 bases between. Germline V CDR1 and CDR2: SQVTM, ANQGSEA. CDR3 length equals 14 residues. Here the CDR3 reads CSVEPSGEQNTIYF. Written as DNA, the CDR3 is TGCAGCGTTGAACCCTCGGGGGAGCAAAACACCATATATTTT.

The sample holds many counts of this clonotype. The chain combines TRBV6-5 with TRBJ2-3; possible D gene TRBD2, 5 bases. Trimming stripped 8 bases from V and 1 base from J, with 7 bases between. The CDR3 has 12 residues. Germline-derived CDR1 and CDR2 are MNHEY and SVGAGI. For the CDR3, the DNA is TGTGCCAGCGGGAGTGGCACAGATACGCAGTATTTT. Translated, it gives CASGSGTDTQYF.

This chain joins TRBV18 and TRBJ1-1; 11 nucleotides line up with TRBD1. The CDR3 sequence is 14 residues long. Per the germline V gene, CDR1 is KGHSH and CDR2 is LQKENI. After removal of 4 bases from V and 5 bases from J, the junction contained 3 bases not matched to a gene. The CDR3: CASSLGTGGTEAFF. CDR3 DNA: TGTGCCAGCTCACTCGGGACAGGGGGTACTGAAGCTTTCTTT. The variable domain in full, completed from reference TRBV18 and TRBJ1-1, reads NAGVMQNPRHLVRRRGQEARLRCSPMKGHSHVYWYRQLPEEGLKFMVYLQKENIIDESGMPKERFSAEFPKEGPSILRIQQVVRGDSAAYFCASSLGTGGTEAFFGQGTRLTVV.

This clonotype was recorded many times. The CDR3 coding sequence is TGTGCCAGCAGCTTAGCGAAAGGGATCGGTGGCTACACCTTC. This sequence encodes CASSLAKGIGGYTF. The chain links TRBV7-2 to TRBJ1-2; no firm D call. The ends were cut back, 0 bases at V and 7 bases at J, with 12 bases in the middle. The germline gives CDR1 SGHTA, CDR2 FQGNSA. CDR3 length: 14 residues.

This clonotype was detected a few times. The CDR3 sequence: CASTLRGKGLPPPEFF. In DNA form, the CDR3 reads TGTGCCAGCACCCTCCGAGGGAAAGGACTACCACCACCTGAGTTCTTC. This rearrangement joins TRBV12-3 or TRBV12-4 to TRBJ2-1; weak D call: TRBD2 (6 bases). V lost 7 bases and J lost 14, with 30 bases in between. This CDR3 has 16 amino acids.

The sample holds many counts of this clonotype. The chain carries TRBV28 and TRBJ2-7; TRBD1 matches 8 bases. Germline V gene sequence: CDR1 MDHEN, CDR2 SYDVKM. The CDR3 runs to 15 residues. V lost 6 bases, J lost 9 bases, and 16 bases stayed unmatched. The CDR3 here is CASSQPGTGAYRQYF. The CDR3 region has the DNA TGTGCCAGCAGCCAACCCGGGACAGGTGCCTACCGGCAGTACTTC. Drawing the rest from reference TRBV28 and TRBJ2-7, the complete variable domain is DVKVTQSSRYLVKRTGEKVFLECVQDMDHENMFWYRQDPGLGLRLIYFSYDVKMKEKGDIPEGYSVSREKKERFSLILESASTNQTSMYLCASSQPGTGAYRQYFGPGTRLTVT.

In its sample, this clonotype was seen a few times. The gene calls are TRBV12-3 or TRBV12-4 and TRBJ2-3; TRBD1 aligns across 7 bases. V lost 6 bases to trimming and J lost 6 bases; unmatched junction nucleotides: 9. CDR3 length: 14 residues. CDR3 DNA sequence: TGTGCCAGCAGCCCAGACAGGGTATTGGATACGCAGTATTTT. Encoded protein: CASSPDRVLDTQYF.

This clonotype was counted ten times or more. The genes are TRBV10-2 and TRBJ1-2; 8 bases are a match to TRBD1. Germline V lookup: CDR1 WSHSY, CDR2 SAAADI. After removal of 8 bases from V and 6 bases from J, the junction contained 8 bases not matched to a gene. CDR3 length: 13 residues. The CDR3 protein is CASATGQVNGYTF. In nucleotides, the CDR3 is TGCGCCAGCGCGACGGGACAGGTTAATGGCTACACCTTC.

This clonotype was seen repeatedly, ten times or more. The V and J genes are TRBV25-1 and TRBJ1-3, with no clear D. Trimming pared 1 base from V and 5 bases from J, leaving 12 bases between. There are 15 residues in the CDR3. Per the germline V gene, CDR1 is MGHDK and CDR2 is SYGVNS. In DNA form, the CDR3 reads TGTGCCAGCAGTGAATCTGACAAGAAACGAAACACCATATATTTT. Its protein is CASSESDKKRNTIYF.

This clonotype appeared once. A much larger clone differs from this one at a single base, so this may be a read error. The chain is built from TRBV5-6 and TRBJ2-5; unclear D gene. The CDR3 contains 13 residues. The germline CDR1 and CDR2 sequences are SGHDT and YYEEEE. The CDR3 region has the DNA TGTGTCAGCAGCTTGCTGTACCAAGAGACCCAGTACTTC. Translated: CVSSLLYQETQYF.